This T cell receptor beta chain emerged from a study of shared clonotypes between healthy human individuals. Positively selected for CCR7, the CD45RO-negative cells used as naive CD8 cells excluded terminally differentiated effector memory CD45RA+ cells. V was clipped by 0 bases and J by 0 bases, with 12 bases between them. The CDR3 has 16 amino acids. Germline assignment: CDR1 LGHNA and CDR2 YSLEER. This clone showed up just once. Splitting of each subset's genomic DNA was done evenly across several immunoSEQ plates. Profiled with immunoSEQ multiplex PCR; TCRdb holds only in-frame clones, not every one. The table includes about 2 million clones, around 96% detected once.

The specimen was naive CD8+ T cells sorted from blood. The chain employs TRBV4-3 and TRBJ2-7; a weak D match, TRBD2 (6 bases). The sequence was collected from a man between 18 and 35 years old in good health. The CDR3 reads CASSQDGGEHSYEQYF. CDR3 in DNA: TGCGCCAGCAGCCAAGACGGAGGGGAGCACTCCTACGAGCAGTACTTC.